Included here is one T cell receptor (beta chain) sequence, with context. This CDR3 has 15 residues. J was trimmed by 8 bases and V by 7 bases; bases with no gene match: 10. Germline values: CDR1 ENHRY, CDR2 SYGVKD. Assay: immunoSEQ multiplex PCR; the TCRdb copy retains only in-frame clones and omits some. The sample lists some 100,000 clones; around 88% were seen once. This sample was taken from a study of control samples from healthy donors and cancer patients. The TCR was taken from a man in his thirties or forties in good health. The V and J genes are TRBV10-3 and TRBJ2-1; the match to TRBD2 covers 11 bases. The specimen sequenced was blood. The chain's CDR3 is CAIMLTSGSGDEQFF. The CDR3 DNA sequence: TGTGCCATCATGCTAACTAGCGGGAGTGGGGATGAGCAGTTCTTC.